This TCR beta chain was retrieved from a study of CD8 T cells in ankylosing spondylitis. Via MiXCR, TCRdb re-called the 5' RACE reads, giving one row per CDR3 protein. The repertoire has a few hundred thousand distinct CDR3 sequences, approximately 17% of them found once; the top ten carry over 0.9%. Broader study findings: Several highly homologous variants made up a TCR beta motif, and this motif appeared characteristic of ankylosing spondylitis blood.

A remark on this clonotype: Antigen unknown.

The material sequenced was blood, either unsorted or a sorted T cell fraction (not recorded which). The receptor comes from a male donor with ankylosing spondylitis.

CDR3 region: CASSLQGPTYEQYF. The CDR3 nucleotides are TGTGCCAGCAGCCTACAGGGGCCCACCTACGAGCAGTACTTC. This chain joins TRBV2 and TRBJ2-7; 7 bases fit TRBD1. CDR1 and CDR2 (germline): SNHLY, FYNNEI. The CDR3 length is 14 residues. The junction had 7 bases not matched to a gene; V was cut back by 6 bases and J by 2 bases.